The clone carrying this TCR beta chain was seen a handful of times. The data originate from a study of blood T cell repertoires in COVID-19. Data came from immunoSEQ multiplex PCR; TCRdb stores just in-frame clones and leaves some out. The table shows fewer than 350,000 clones, with around 90% occurring only once. Germline CDR1 reads SGHNT; CDR2 reads YENEEA. The CDR3 has 15 amino acids. V lost 0 bases and J 2 bases, leaving 11 bases between the germline ends. Ages ranged from roughly 18 to 100 years, with residence in about 23 US areas. This sequence originates from a middle-aged woman who had recovered from COVID-19. The source material was PBMCs or T cells enriched from blood (not recorded which). The chain couples TRBV11-3 to TRBJ2-7; weak D call: TRBD1 (6 bases). The CDR3 here is CASSLEAGDTYEQYF. DNA of the CDR3: TGTGCCAGCAGCTTAGAGGCAGGGGACACCTACGAGCAGTACTTC.